One sample yielded the 12 T cell receptor beta chains listed below, sequenced in a study of T cells in Graves' hyperthyroidism and ophthalmopathy. RNA transcripts gave rise to amplified TCR beta CDR3 regions. TCR CDR3 regions were first amplified by RT-PCR with HTBI primers. TCRdb fed the multiplex PCR reads into MiXCR, producing one record per CDR3 protein. The sample lists about 640,000 distinct CDR3 sequences, more than 14% occurring once. Sequencing was performed on blood. These TCRs come from a woman in her forties or fifties with Graves' ophthalmopathy.

This chain links TRBV15 with TRBJ2-7; D perhaps matches TRBD2 (5 bases). The CDR3 loop spans 15 amino acids. V lost 0 bases to trimming and J lost 2 bases, with 11 bases between them. Germline lookup yields CDR1 LNHNV and CDR2 YYDKDF (reference sequence). The CDR3 DNA reads TGTGCCACCAGCAGAGATACTAGTTTTACCTACGAGCAGTACTTC. It specifies CATSRDTSFTYEQYF.

This clonotype was picked up many times. The chain is built from TRBV28 and TRBJ1-5; no definite D call. Germline assignment: CDR1 MDHEN and CDR2 SYDVKM. Trimming took 8 bases from V and 0 from J, leaving 5 bases between them. CDR3 length: 12 residues. CDR3 nucleotides: TGTGCCAGCCATTATAGCAATCAGCCCCAGCATTTT. Translated: CASHYSNQPQHF. Based on the CDR3 plus reference TRBV28 and TRBJ1-5, the full variable domain is DVKVTQSSRYLVKRTGEKVFLECVQDMDHENMFWYRQDPGLGLRLIYFSYDVKMKEKGDIPEGYSVSREKKERFSLILESASTNQTSMYLCASHYSNQPQHFGDGTRLSIL.

This clonotype was seen at least ten times. The CDR3 region is CASSLGQKGTEAFF. The DNA of the CDR3 is TGTGCCAGCAGCTTAGGACAGAAGGGGACTGAAGCTTTCTTT. The chain is built from TRBV7-9 and TRBJ1-1, with TRBD1 as a possible D gene (5 bases). Germline V gene sequence: CDR1 SEHNR, CDR2 FQNEAQ (reference sequence). The CDR3 is made up of 14 amino acids. Trimming took 1 base from V and 5 from J, leaving 11 bases between them.

There are many counts of this clonotype. The J gene is TRBJ2-1, the V gene TRBV29-1; 10 bases agree with TRBD2. The junction had 6 bases not matched to a gene; V was cut back by 1 base and J by 6 bases. The CDR3 is made up of 15 amino acids. Germline-derived CDR1 and CDR2 are SQVTM and ANQGSEA. CDR3 amino acids: CSVEGLAGAPNEQFF. The CDR3 bases are TGCAGCGTTGAAGGGCTAGCGGGAGCACCCAATGAGCAGTTCTTC.

The chain combines TRBV7-2 with TRBJ2-3; D not certain. The CDR3 covers 12 residues. Trimming stripped 2 bases from V and 10 bases from J, with 10 bases between. CDR1 is SGHTA and CDR2 is FQGNSA in the germline V gene. The CDR3 reads CASSLQFGPQYF. DNA for the CDR3: TGTGCCAGCAGCTTACAGTTCGGGCCGCAGTATTTT.

This clonotype was seen repeatedly, ten times or more. The rearrangement joins TRBV3-1 to TRBJ2-7; tentatively, D is TRBD1 (5 bases). The CDR3 extends over 14 amino acids. V was clipped by 3 bases and J by 1 base, with 10 bases between them. The germline V gene encodes CDR1 LGHDT and CDR2 YNNKEL (reference sequence). This chain's CDR3 is CASSHSRTSYEQYF. In DNA, the CDR3 is TGTGCCAGCAGCCATTCCAGGACATCCTACGAGCAGTACTTC.

The rearrangement links TRBV11-2 to TRBJ1-1; D possibly corresponds to TRBD1 (6 bases). The V gene lost 6 bases and the J gene lost 2 bases, with 22 bases spanning the gap. The CDR3 extends over 17 amino acids. CDR1 and CDR2 from the germline V gene are SGHAT and FQNNGV. CDR3 sequence reads: CASRGPGHNTYNTEAFF. CDR3 sequence (DNA): TGTGCCAGCAGAGGCCCGGGACACAATACTTATAACACTGAAGCTTTCTTT.

The CDR3 DNA sequence: TGTGCCAGCAACCCACAGGGCTCTGGGGCCAACGTCCTGACTTTC. This translates into CASNPQGSGANVLTF. This chain connects TRBV28 to TRBJ2-6; tentative D call: TRBD1 (6 bases). Between the trimmed V and J ends, which lost 7 bases and 0 bases, there was a span of 10 bases. CDR3 size: 15 residues. In germline, CDR1 is MDHEN, CDR2 SYDVKM.

The chain recombines TRBV28 with TRBJ1-2; D gene uncertain. The CDR3 has 12 residues. V gave up 3 bases and J gave up 5 bases, with 7 bases separating them. CDR1 is MDHEN, CDR2 SYDVKM, per germline. CDR3 sequence: CASSFRVYGYTF. The CDR3 DNA follows: TGTGCCAGCAGTTTCCGGGTTTATGGCTACACCTTC.

In its sample, this clonotype was seen many times. The V gene is TRBV14, the J gene TRBJ1-1; D gene uncertain. This CDR3 is built from 15 residues. Germline V gives CDR1 SGHDN, CDR2 FVKESK. V lost 0 bases to trimming and J lost 3 bases, with 11 bases between them. CDR3 region: CASSQDRPPDTEAFF. The CDR3, as DNA: TGTGCCAGCAGCCAAGATCGTCCCCCGGACACTGAAGCTTTCTTT.

This clonotype was recorded a few times. CDR3 amino acids: CASSDPGLNIEQYF. In DNA, the CDR3 is TGCGCCAGCAGCGACCCCGGACTAAACATAGAGCAGTACTTC. The chain uses TRBV4-1 and TRBJ2-7; D is possibly TRBD2 (6 bases). V was cut by 5 bases and J by 7 bases, with 18 bases left in between. The germline gives CDR1 MGHRA, CDR2 YSYEKL. The length of the CDR3 is 14 residues.

This clonotype appeared many times. Here the CDR3 reads CSARDRTGGRSPLHF. The CDR3 nucleotides read TGCAGTGCTAGAGATAGGACAGGGGGCCGTTCACCCCTCCACTTT. The chain is built from TRBV20-1 and TRBJ1-6; TRBD1 matches 11 bases. The V gene's germline CDR1 is DFQATT and CDR2 SNEGSKA (reference sequence). The CDR3 covers 15 residues. Trimming at V came to 0 bases and at J to 9 bases, leaving 4 bases not matched to a gene.